The table lists the clone carrying this TCR beta chain with a count of one. These data belong to a study of blood T cell repertoires in COVID-19. This CDR3 is 13 amino acids long. CDR1 is LNHDA and CDR2 is SQIVND in the germline V gene (reference sequence). V gave up 4 bases and J gave up 2 bases, with 3 bases separating them. Original handling: Scientists estimated how many nucleated cells there were by amplifying reference gene primers. This table comes from immunoSEQ multiplex PCR, and its TCRdb copy is limited to in-frame clones, with some not included. That table furnishes V, J and clone size, whereas the DNA furnished D and trimming. The sample holds 100,000 to 120,000 clones, less than 85% seen once.

This clonotype originated in a woman at least 80 years old with acute or convalescent COVID-19. Sequencing was performed on peripheral blood. The chain recombines TRBV19 with TRBJ1-6, with unresolved D. CDR3 in DNA: TGTGCCAGTAGTACAACCTATAATTCACCCCTCCACTTT. Protein product: CASSTTYNSPLHF.